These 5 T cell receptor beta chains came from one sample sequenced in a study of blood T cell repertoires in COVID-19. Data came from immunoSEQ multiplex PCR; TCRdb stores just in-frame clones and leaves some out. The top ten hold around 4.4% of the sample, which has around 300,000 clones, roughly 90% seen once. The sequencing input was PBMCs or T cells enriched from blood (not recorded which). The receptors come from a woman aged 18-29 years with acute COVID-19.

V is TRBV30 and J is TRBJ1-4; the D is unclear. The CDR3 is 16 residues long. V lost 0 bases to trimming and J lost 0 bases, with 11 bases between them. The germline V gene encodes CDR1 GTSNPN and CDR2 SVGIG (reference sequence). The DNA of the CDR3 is TGTGCCTGGAGTGTACAGATTAGTGCAACTAATGAAAAACTGTTTTTT. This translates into CAWSVQISATNEKLFF.

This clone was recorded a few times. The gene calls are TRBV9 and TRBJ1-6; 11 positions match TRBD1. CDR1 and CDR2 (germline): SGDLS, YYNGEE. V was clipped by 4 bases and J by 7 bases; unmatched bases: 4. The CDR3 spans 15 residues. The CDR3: CASSPGDRGNSPLHF. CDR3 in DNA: TGTGCCAGCAGCCCAGGGGACAGGGGGAATTCACCCCTCCACTTT. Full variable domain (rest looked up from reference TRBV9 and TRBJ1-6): DSGVTQTPKHLITATGQRVTLRCSPRSGDLSVYWYQQSLDQGLQFLIQYYNGEERAKGNILERFSAQQFPDLHSELNLSSLELGDSALYFCASSPGDRGNSPLHFGNGTRLTVT.

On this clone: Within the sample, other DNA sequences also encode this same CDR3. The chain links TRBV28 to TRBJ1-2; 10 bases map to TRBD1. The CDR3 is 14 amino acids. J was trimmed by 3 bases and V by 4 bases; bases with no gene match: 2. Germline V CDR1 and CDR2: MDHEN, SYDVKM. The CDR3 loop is CASSSGQGYYGYTF. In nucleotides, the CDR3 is TGTGCCAGCAGTTCGGGACAGGGGTACTATGGCTACACCTTC.

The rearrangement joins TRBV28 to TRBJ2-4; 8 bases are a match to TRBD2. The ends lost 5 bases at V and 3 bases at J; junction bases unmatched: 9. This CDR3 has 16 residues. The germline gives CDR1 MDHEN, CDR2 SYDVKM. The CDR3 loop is CASSHPGAGGKNIQYF. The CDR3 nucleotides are TGTGCCAGCAGTCACCCAGGGGCGGGGGGCAAAAACATTCAGTACTTC.

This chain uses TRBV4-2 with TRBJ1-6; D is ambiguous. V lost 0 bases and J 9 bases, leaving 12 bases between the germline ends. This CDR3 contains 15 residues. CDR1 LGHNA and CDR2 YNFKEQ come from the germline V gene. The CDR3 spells CASSQEDTGSSPLHF. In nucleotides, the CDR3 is TGTGCCAGCAGCCAAGAAGATACGGGGAGTTCACCCCTCCACTTT.